This TCR beta chain was sequenced in a study of shared clonotypes between healthy human individuals (TCRdb year 2020). The study in broad terms: The cohort comprised a couple of women and a few men aged 18 to 49 years. For each donor, CD4 naive and CD4 memory were each given three plates, CD8 naive was given two plates, and CD8 memory was given one plate. The study deeply sequenced blood TCR repertoires of five healthy adults to estimate repertoire size and the extent of clonotype sharing between individuals. Different laboratories and diverse techniques were used to prepare libraries and sequence TCR repertoires, to increase sequencing depth and limit assay-specific biases. Leukapheresis yielded between about 0.94 and 10 billion PBMCs per donor.

Study-wide conclusions, independent of this receptor: Pairwise subsampling led to the expectation that sequencing depth would affect the degree of clonotype sharing among donors. The small number of donors limited the genetic and exposure-history diversity represented. Approximately 5% of naive CD4, 3.5% of naive CD8, approximately 2.2% of memory CD4, and approximately 0.4% of memory CD8 clonotypes were shared across a handful of donors. Rarefaction of sorted-subset datasets indicated incomplete sequencing despite the large sequencing depth. Sampling was limited to blood, and TCR repertoires in tissue likely differ from TCR repertoires in blood. Naive subsets generally had larger estimated clonotype richness than memory subsets. Compared with non-shared clonotypes, clonotypes shared by all four sorted-subset donors had higher generation probabilities.

The donors were healthy, HIV-negative adults with no recently reported acute infections or vaccinations. Every donor was a Caucasian adult residing in Nashville, Tennessee, USA. CD4+ T cells were enriched by magnetic negative selection; naive cells were then positively selected on CD45RA, and the negative fraction formed the memory subset. Blood was obtained by leukapheresis, after which PBMCs were separated by Ficoll-Histopaque density gradient centrifugation and cryopreserved in liquid nitrogen vapor phase. Purity and quantity of every magnetically sorted T cell population were checked by analytical flow cytometry. Genomic DNA was isolated from every sorted fraction and measured by UV absorbance on a Nanodrop 2000c. V was cut back by 4 bases and J by 2 bases, leaving a gap of 8 bases between them. Inclusive of the bounding cysteine and phenylalanine, the CDR3 is 13 residues long. Of the read, only the CDR3 DNA is kept; its 39 bases are in frame from base 1. The germline V gene yields SGHDN for CDR1 and FVKESK for CDR2.

As concerns this clone: Its antigen is unknown. The record has no base qualities; no much larger clone is one base away.

TCR CDR3 regions were amplified from genomic DNA by multiplex PCR using the deep immunoSEQ assay. Genomic DNA extracted from each cell subset was distributed evenly over all wells of several immunoSEQ 96-well plates, and each plate served as one replicate. For sorted subsets, roughly 0.2 ug genomic DNA, equal to 25,000 to 35,000 T cell genomes, was loaded into each replicate PCR. The purified libraries were quantified using a Qubit 3.0 fluorometer, sized with a Bioanalyzer 2100, and then quantified again using the KAPA Library Quantification kit. A separate single-read 150-cycle Illumina NextSeq 550 flow cell was used to sequence each immunoSEQ 96-well plate. The study's processing was this. The immunoSEQ output contained only junctional sequences without quality scores, so filtering could not match that applied to full-length reads. Sequences were annotated with PyIR, a Python wrapper for IgBLAST v1.9, and V/J genes and CDR3 were assigned using IMGT germline references. Reads were removed for weak V/J assignments (E-value above 1e-6), missing CDR3, stop codons, out-of-frame junctions, or ambiguous translated residues. V3J clonotypes were defined as sequences sharing the same inferred V gene, J gene, and CDR3 amino acid sequence. The percentage overlap between two repertoires was calculated by dividing the number of shared unique clonotypes by the size of the smaller repertoire. Repertoire richness was assessed with RTK rarefaction, the Chao1 estimator, and Recon v2.1 estimates of unobserved clonotypes. Generation probabilities for all TCRbeta clonotypes obtained by the gDNA method from four donors were computed using OLGA. TCRdb's version of the immuneACCESS table is confined to in-frame rearrangements and falls short of the full clone set. An unresolved V gene accounts for under half of the shortfall where checked; the remainder is of unknown origin. V and J calls and clone size follow that table, whereas D and trimming were derived from the DNA. In all, the sample holds some 2,500,000 clones, and approximately 93% of those were seen once. Jointly, the top ten make up about 0.38% of the sample.

Sequencing input: naive CD4+ T cells from PBMCs. Explained via the paper, the cell subset or site label denotes: CD45RA+ positively selected. The source of this sequence is a man aged 18 to 35 in good health. Some clones in this sample may be carry-over from other donors' samples. The chain links TRBV14 with TRBJ2-5; there is no confident call for the D gene. CDR3 region: CASSLLVQETQYF. Here is the DNA: TGTGCCAGCAGCCTTCTGGTACAAGAGACCCAGTACTTC.